Listed below are T cell receptor beta chains from one sample, sequenced in a study of a mutant IDH1 vaccine in newly diagnosed glioma. Clones were read by immunoSEQ multiplex PCR, and TCRdb kept only the in-frame ones, dropping some. The top ten clones hold roughly a sixth of a sample with roughly 30,000 clones, roughly 80% of them seen once. Antigens of these TCRs are unknown. The specimen was PBMCs, collected from a glioma patient whose treatment included an IDH1 peptide vaccine. The receptors derive from a young woman with glioma. Each CDR3 is given without its conserved first and last residue. For some rows the clone size is stated as once, few or many, or as a class when expanded; others skip it.

abundance: -
j_gene: TRBJ2-3
v_gene: TRBV20-1
CDR3aa: SAQSGDTQY

abundance: few
j_gene: TRBJ1-6
v_gene: TRBV5-1
CDR3aa: ASSLGTGGSAH

abundance: medium-sized
j_gene: TRBJ2-3
v_gene: TRBV7-6
CDR3aa: ASSLGYGGATDTQY

abundance: -
j_gene: TRBJ1-1
v_gene: TRBV30
CDR3aa: AWLEGQGAVTEAF

abundance: -
j_gene: TRBJ2-5
v_gene: TRBV5-1
CDR3aa: ASSLEGGRETQY

abundance: -
j_gene: TRBJ1-2
v_gene: TRBV4-1
CDR3aa: ASSQDGGGRDGGYT

abundance: -
j_gene: TRBJ2-5
v_gene: TRBV7-9
CDR3aa: ASSLVDGTETQY

abundance: -
j_gene: TRBJ2-1
v_gene: TRBV27
CDR3aa: ASSPNRDSGNEQF

abundance: -
j_gene: TRBJ1-2
v_gene: TRBV19
CDR3aa: ASSPRTTYYGYT

abundance: -
j_gene: TRBJ1-6
v_gene: TRBV4-2
CDR3aa: ASSPPQLLNSPLH

abundance: -
j_gene: TRBJ2-1
v_gene: TRBV28
CDR3aa: ASSPRTAYNEQF

abundance: once
j_gene: TRBJ2-5
v_gene: TRBV10-3
CDR3aa: AISEGRDSETQY

abundance: -
j_gene: TRBJ1-1
v_gene: TRBV7-9
CDR3aa: ASSPLLNTEAF

abundance: -
j_gene: TRBJ1-3
v_gene: TRBV6-5
CDR3aa: ASSYSESSGNTIY

abundance: -
j_gene: TRBJ2-1
v_gene: TRBV4-1
CDR3aa: ASSQGVAPPYNEQF

abundance: -
j_gene: TRBJ1-4
v_gene: TRBV19
CDR3aa: ASSPTGKNEKLF

abundance: -
j_gene: TRBJ1-2
v_gene: TRBV18
CDR3aa: ASSPLGGREDDGYT

abundance: -
j_gene: TRBJ1-5
v_gene: TRBV4-1
CDR3aa: ASSQDRGNQPQH

abundance: -
j_gene: TRBJ1-3
v_gene: TRBV5-1
CDR3aa: ASSSSTTGGILGNTIY

abundance: -
j_gene: TRBJ2-1
v_gene: TRBV5-1
CDR3aa: ASSLAASGAYNEQF

abundance: -
j_gene: TRBJ1-1
v_gene: TRBV29-1
CDR3aa: SVVGITEAF

abundance: few
j_gene: TRBJ1-1
v_gene: TRBV5-1
CDR3aa: ASTPGSNTEAF

abundance: -
j_gene: TRBJ1-2
v_gene: TRBV30
CDR3aa: ALGGDSYGYT

abundance: few
j_gene: TRBJ2-7
v_gene: TRBV5-6
CDR3aa: ASSLSRGTEQY

abundance: -
j_gene: TRBJ1-1
v_gene: TRBV6-1
CDR3aa: ASSQGTGVTEAF

abundance: few
j_gene: TRBJ1-1
v_gene: TRBV5-1
CDR3aa: ASSLEQGRTEAF

abundance: -
j_gene: TRBJ1-4
v_gene: TRBV2
CDR3aa: ASSLSATNEKLF

abundance: few
j_gene: TRBJ2-4
v_gene: TRBV2
CDR3aa: ASNTNPKNIQY

abundance: -
j_gene: TRBJ2-5
v_gene: TRBV18
CDR3aa: ASSPGSGETQY

abundance: -
j_gene: TRBJ2-2
v_gene: TRBV25-1
CDR3aa: ATQTGESSGELF

abundance: -
j_gene: TRBJ2-3
v_gene: TRBV1
CDR3aa: TSSPLRIRVSFSDTQY

abundance: -
j_gene: TRBJ1-2
v_gene: TRBV6-6
CDR3aa: ASEAKGYGYT

abundance: -
j_gene: TRBJ1-3
v_gene: TRBV5-6
CDR3aa: ASSLSGNTIY

abundance: -
j_gene: TRBJ1-2
v_gene: TRBV7-7
CDR3aa: ASSTGTANYGYT

abundance: -
j_gene: TRBJ1-4
v_gene: TRBV19
CDR3aa: ASSIRSGRLF

abundance: -
j_gene: TRBJ1-2
v_gene: TRBV5-1
CDR3aa: ASSLANYGYT

abundance: -
j_gene: TRBJ2-5
v_gene: TRBV9
CDR3aa: ASSARGSGGRETQY

abundance: -
j_gene: TRBJ2-4
v_gene: TRBV20-1
CDR3aa: SGGDKNIQY

abundance: -
j_gene: TRBJ1-1
v_gene: TRBV9
CDR3aa: ASSAAGMGEAF

abundance: -
j_gene: TRBJ1-1
v_gene: TRBV6-5
CDR3aa: ASSYKANTEAF

abundance: -
j_gene: TRBJ1-5
v_gene: TRBV10-2
CDR3aa: ASSQGPNQPQH

abundance: -
j_gene: TRBJ2-7
v_gene: TRBV5-4
CDR3aa: ASSSPYSYEQY